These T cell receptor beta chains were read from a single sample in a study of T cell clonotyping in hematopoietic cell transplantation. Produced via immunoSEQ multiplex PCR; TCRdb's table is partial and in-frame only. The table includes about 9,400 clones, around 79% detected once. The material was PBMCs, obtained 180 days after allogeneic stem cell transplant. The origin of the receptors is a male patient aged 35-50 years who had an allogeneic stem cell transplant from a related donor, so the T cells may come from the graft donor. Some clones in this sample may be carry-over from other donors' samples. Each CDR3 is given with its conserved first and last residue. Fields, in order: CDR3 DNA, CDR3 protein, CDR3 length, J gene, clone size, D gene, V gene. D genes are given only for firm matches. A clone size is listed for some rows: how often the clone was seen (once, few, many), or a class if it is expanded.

CDR3 DNA: TGTGCCAGCAGCGTAGATCCCCAAGGGTCCTACGAGCAGTACTTC
CDR3 protein: CASSVDPQGSYEQYF
CDR3 length: 15
J gene: TRBJ2-7
clone size: -
D gene: -
V gene: TRBV9

CDR3 DNA: TGTGCCATCCTCTGGGGGTCTGGGGCCAACGTCCTGACTTTC
CDR3 protein: CAILWGSGANVLTF
CDR3 length: 14
J gene: TRBJ2-6
clone size: -
D gene: -
V gene: TRBV6-1

CDR3 DNA: TGTGCCAGCAGCTTAGCGAGGGACAATGAGCAGTTCTTC
CDR3 protein: CASSLARDNEQFF
CDR3 length: 13
J gene: TRBJ2-1
clone size: few
D gene: -
V gene: TRBV7-6

CDR3 DNA: TGTGCCAGCAGCCTCCCGGGACTAGCGGGGGGCGGGACCTTT
CDR3 protein: CASSLPGLAGGGTF
CDR3 length: 14
J gene: TRBJ2-3
clone size: -
D gene: TRBD2
V gene: TRBV4-2

CDR3 DNA: TGTGCCAGCAGCTTGGTGTTGTTGGGGGGTAACACCGGGGAGCTGTTTTTT
CDR3 protein: CASSLVLLGGNTGELFF
CDR3 length: 17
J gene: TRBJ2-2
clone size: once
D gene: -
V gene: TRBV5-6

CDR3 DNA: TGTGCCAGCAGCTTGGACAGGGTTTCAGAGACCCAGTACTTC
CDR3 protein: CASSLDRVSETQYF
CDR3 length: 14
J gene: TRBJ2-5
clone size: -
D gene: TRBD1
V gene: TRBV7-2

CDR3 DNA: TGTGCCATCAGTGAAGGGAAAGGGTACGGCGAGCAGTACTTC
CDR3 protein: CAISEGKGYGEQYF
CDR3 length: 14
J gene: TRBJ2-7
clone size: -
D gene: -
V gene: TRBV10-3

CDR3 DNA: TGTGCCAGCAACCCCGTCGGGTTCAGGAACACTGAAGCTTTCTTT
CDR3 protein: CASNPVGFRNTEAFF
CDR3 length: 15
J gene: TRBJ1-1
clone size: -
D gene: -
V gene: TRBV27

CDR3 DNA: TGCGCCAGCAGTCAGACGGACGCCTACAATGAGCAGTTCTTC
CDR3 protein: CASSQTDAYNEQFF
CDR3 length: 14
J gene: TRBJ2-1
clone size: -
D gene: -
V gene: TRBV23-1

CDR3 DNA: TGTGCCTGCCCCAAATGGACAGGGGGAGACTCTAACTATGGCTACACCTTC
CDR3 protein: CACPKWTGGDSNYGYTF
CDR3 length: 17
J gene: TRBJ1-2
clone size: -
D gene: TRBD1
V gene: TRBV30

CDR3 DNA: TGCGCCAGCAGCCAAGAGGGCAGCTATAGCAATCAGCCCCAGCATTTT
CDR3 protein: CASSQEGSYSNQPQHF
CDR3 length: 16
J gene: TRBJ1-5
clone size: -
D gene: -
V gene: TRBV4-1

CDR3 DNA: TGCGCCAGCAGCCAAGATTCCCAGCGGGGGACGGTTTCGAATACGCAGTATTTT
CDR3 protein: CASSQDSQRGTVSNTQYF
CDR3 length: 18
J gene: TRBJ2-3
clone size: -
D gene: TRBD2
V gene: TRBV4-3

CDR3 DNA: TGCGCCAGCAGTGGGGTGGGCCAGACCCAGTACTTC
CDR3 protein: CASSGVGQTQYF
CDR3 length: 12
J gene: TRBJ2-5
clone size: -
D gene: -
V gene: TRBV5-1

CDR3 DNA: TGTGCCAGTAGTATAGGTGGGACAGCCTCCTACGAGCAGTACTTC
CDR3 protein: CASSIGGTASYEQYF
CDR3 length: 15
J gene: TRBJ2-7
clone size: -
D gene: TRBD1
V gene: TRBV19

CDR3 DNA: TGTGCCAGCAGTTACGGTTTCACTTATTCCACAGATACGCAGTATTTT
CDR3 protein: CASSYGFTYSTDTQYF
CDR3 length: 16
J gene: TRBJ2-3
clone size: -
D gene: -
V gene: TRBV6-5

CDR3 DNA: TGTGCCAGCAGCACAGCAGGGCTCTTTTCCTACGAGCAGTACTTC
CDR3 protein: CASSTAGLFSYEQYF
CDR3 length: 15
J gene: TRBJ2-7
clone size: -
D gene: -
V gene: TRBV13

CDR3 DNA: TGTGCCAGCAGCCCGTGGACAGCCGCCTCCTACGAGCAGTACTTC
CDR3 protein: CASSPWTAASYEQYF
CDR3 length: 15
J gene: TRBJ2-7
clone size: -
D gene: -
V gene: TRBV7-2

CDR3 DNA: TGTGCCAGCAGTGGCCGGGACAGGGATGTAGCTTTCTTT
CDR3 protein: CASSGRDRDVAFF
CDR3 length: 13
J gene: TRBJ1-1
clone size: -
D gene: TRBD1
V gene: TRBV7-6

CDR3 DNA: TGCAGCGTCCATTTCCTCTATGGCTACACCTTC
CDR3 protein: CSVHFLYGYTF
CDR3 length: 11
J gene: TRBJ1-2
clone size: few
D gene: -
V gene: TRBV29-1

CDR3 DNA: TGCGCCAGCAGCCCACAGGGTTGGACTAACTATGGCTACACCTTC
CDR3 protein: CASSPQGWTNYGYTF
CDR3 length: 15
J gene: TRBJ1-2
clone size: -
D gene: -
V gene: TRBV5-1

CDR3 DNA: TGTGCCAGCAGCGTAGGGACAGGGGTCGACGGGGAGCTGTTTTTT
CDR3 protein: CASSVGTGVDGELFF
CDR3 length: 15
J gene: TRBJ2-2
clone size: once
D gene: TRBD1
V gene: TRBV9

CDR3 DNA: TGTGCCAGCAGCCAGACACAAGTAGGGGGTGGGCCCCAGCATTTT
CDR3 protein: CASSQTQVGGGPQHF
CDR3 length: 15
J gene: TRBJ1-5
clone size: -
D gene: -
V gene: TRBV4-2

CDR3 DNA: TGTGCCAGCAGTTCCCCAGAGGAGAATTCACCCCTCCACTTT
CDR3 protein: CASSSPEENSPLHF
CDR3 length: 14
J gene: TRBJ1-6
clone size: -
D gene: -
V gene: TRBV27

CDR3 DNA: TGCGCCAGCAGTCCGGGGAGGCCCAATCAGCCCCAGCATTTT
CDR3 protein: CASSPGRPNQPQHF
CDR3 length: 14
J gene: TRBJ1-5
clone size: -
D gene: -
V gene: TRBV23-1

CDR3 DNA: TGCGCCAGCAGCCACAGACTCGGCGGGTGGACAGATACGCAGTATTTT
CDR3 protein: CASSHRLGGWTDTQYF
CDR3 length: 16
J gene: TRBJ2-3
clone size: few
D gene: -
V gene: TRBV4-3

CDR3 DNA: TGTGCCAGCAGCTTAGGGCAGTCGAACACTGAAGCTTTCTTT
CDR3 protein: CASSLGQSNTEAFF
CDR3 length: 14
J gene: TRBJ1-1
clone size: -
D gene: -
V gene: TRBV7-6

CDR3 DNA: TGTGCCAGCAGTGAGGGATGGAGATCTAGCACAGATACGCAGTATTTT
CDR3 protein: CASSEGWRSSTDTQYF
CDR3 length: 16
J gene: TRBJ2-3
clone size: -
D gene: -
V gene: TRBV25-1

CDR3 DNA: TGCGCCAGCAGCTCCCTGCTAGCGGGGGTGGATGAGCAGTTCTTC
CDR3 protein: CASSSLLAGVDEQFF
CDR3 length: 15
J gene: TRBJ2-1
clone size: -
D gene: TRBD2
V gene: TRBV4-1

CDR3 DNA: TGTGCCAGCAGTGAAGGGGTTATCCTCACAGATACGCAGTATTTT
CDR3 protein: CASSEGVILTDTQYF
CDR3 length: 15
J gene: TRBJ2-3
clone size: few
D gene: -
V gene: TRBV2